These 22 T cell receptor beta chains were sequenced from one sample in a study of blood T cells in healthy people across ages. Sample-barcoded 5' priming and a J-beta primer mix drove a second PCR of about 6 to 11 cycles. TCRdb re-derived calls from the 5' RACE reads in MiXCR, one entry per CDR3 protein. The data contain 790,000 or so distinct CDR3 sequences, 56% of them seen just once; the ten biggest clones take up roughly 24%. Sequencing was done on a sample of blood. The source is a man aged 40-49 years in good health.

This clonotype was seen a handful of times. The rearrangement uses TRBV7-2 and TRBJ1-1; 7 bases match TRBD1. The length of the CDR3 is 14 residues. Germline V CDR1 and CDR2: SGHTA, FQGNSA. The V gene end was trimmed by 1 base and the J gene end by 2 bases; junction bases not matched to a gene: 1. The CDR3 DNA reads as TGTGCCAGCAGCTTAGAAGGGGGCAACACTGAAGCTTTCTTT. It translates to CASSLEGGNTEAFF.

This clonotype was recorded a few times. V and J are TRBV7-2 and TRBJ2-1, with D possibly matching TRBD2 (6 bases). Germline V lookup: CDR1 SGHTA, CDR2 FQGNSA. The CDR3 runs to 15 residues. V dropped 5 bases and J dropped 6 bases, with 17 bases sitting between them. CDR3 in DNA: TGTGCCAGCAGCCCGGAACCGGGACTCATCAATGAGCAGTTCTTC. Its protein product is CASSPEPGLINEQFF.

The V call is TRBV7-2, the J call TRBJ1-1, with D tentatively TRBD1 (6 bases). V was clipped by 5 bases and J by 0 bases, with 10 bases between them. Germline lookup yields CDR1 SGHTA and CDR2 FQGNSA. The length of the CDR3 is 14 residues. The CDR3 loop reads CASSRDTLNTEAFF. Here the CDR3 DNA reads TGTGCCAGCAGCCGGGACACCTTGAACACTGAAGCTTTCTTT.

The rearrangement uses TRBV7-2 and TRBJ2-7; 9 positions match TRBD1. Per the germline V gene, CDR1 is SGHTA and CDR2 is FQGNSA. The CDR3 is 14 amino acids. V was pared by 5 bases and J by 3 bases, with 5 bases of the junction left unmatched. The DNA for the CDR3 is TGTGCCAGCAGCGGTAACAGGGGGCTCTACGAGCAGTACTTC. Protein: CASSGNRGLYEQYF.

This chain joins TRBV27 and TRBJ2-7, with 12 bases aligning to TRBD2. The CDR3 covers 15 residues. The junction had 8 bases not matched to a gene; V was cut back by 4 bases and J by 7 bases. Germline assignment: CDR1 MNHEY and CDR2 SMNVEV (reference sequence). For the CDR3, the DNA is TGTGCCAGCAGTTCCGGACTAGCGGGATGGAGGGAGCAGTACTTC. This translates into CASSSGLAGWREQYF.

The chain recombines TRBV20-1 with TRBJ1-2; D is undetermined. V lost 0 bases and J lost 5, with 13 bases in between. CDR1 and CDR2 (germline): DFQATT, SNEGSKA (reference sequence). The CDR3 consists of 14 residues. Written as DNA, the CDR3 is TGCAGTGCTAGAGATATTGGCAGGAGTTATGGCTACACCTTC. It encodes CSARDIGRSYGYTF.

This chain connects TRBV6-1 to TRBJ2-7, with D uncertain. Trimming stripped 6 bases from V and 3 bases from J, with 18 bases between. Germline V gives CDR1 MNHNS, CDR2 SASEGT. This CDR3 spans 15 amino acids. The CDR3 is CASRWIWAENYEQYF. CDR3 nucleotide sequence: TGTGCCAGCAGGTGGATATGGGCGGAAAACTACGAGCAGTACTTC.

This clonotype came up a few times. V and J are TRBV7-2 and TRBJ2-5; D is possibly TRBD2 (6 bases). V was pared by 5 bases and J by 2 bases, with 12 bases between. Germline-derived CDR1 and CDR2 are SGHTA and FQGNSA. The CDR3 runs to 14 residues. The CDR3 region is CASSVWGTQETQYF. DNA of the CDR3: TGTGCCAGCAGCGTTTGGGGGACTCAAGAGACCCAGTACTTC.

The chain recombines TRBV12-3 or TRBV12-4 with TRBJ2-4, with TRBD1 identical over 7 bases. The DNA end lines up better with TRBJ2-7; the J call may be wrong. This CDR3 is 14 amino acids long. The CDR3 DNA sequence: TGTGCCAGCAGTGGACAGGAAAGCTCCTACGAGCAGTACTTC. Translation: CASSGQESSYEQYF.

The CDR3 reads CASSSRGQEFF. The CDR3 DNA reads as TGTGCCAGCAGTTCGCGGGGACAGGAGTTCTTC. The chain recombines TRBV28 with TRBJ2-1; 8 bases match TRBD1. V was clipped by 4 bases and J by 14 bases; unmatched bases: 4. Germline-derived CDR1 and CDR2 are MDHEN and SYDVKM. The CDR3 spans 11 residues.

The chain combines TRBV5-1 with TRBJ2-3; D may be TRBD1 (6 bases). Germline V gene sequence: CDR1 SGHRS, CDR2 YFSETQ. The ends were cut back, 0 bases at V and 2 bases at J, with 16 bases in the middle. The CDR3 length is 17 residues. The CDR3, as DNA: TGCGCCAGCAGCTTGGGAAGGCAGGGGTCCCCCACAGATACGCAGTATTTT. This codes for CASSLGRQGSPTDTQYF.

The chain combines TRBV27 with TRBJ1-5; 7 bases agree with TRBD1. V shed 4 bases, J shed 2 bases, and the junction held 2 bases outside the gene matches. The germline V gene has CDR1 MNHEY and CDR2 SMNVEV (reference sequence). CDR3 length equals 14 residues. CDR3 in DNA: TGTGCCAGCAGTTCCGACAGGGGCAATCAGCCCCAGCATTTT. Protein product: CASSSDRGNQPQHF.

The CDR3 loop reads CASGGRTVRETQYF. In DNA form, the CDR3 reads TGTGCCAGCGGCGGACGGACAGTCAGAGAGACCCAGTACTTC. The chain joins TRBV2 to TRBJ2-5; possible D gene TRBD1, 6 bases. V was cut by 8 bases and J by 4 bases, with 17 bases left in between. CDR1 and CDR2 (germline): SNHLY, FYNNEI. The CDR3 totals 14 residues. The variable domain in full, completed from reference TRBV2 and TRBJ2-5, reads EPEVTQTPSHQVTQMGQEVILRCVPISNHLYFYWYRQILGQKVEFLVSFYNNEISEKSEIFDDQFSVERPDGSNFTLKIRSTKLEDSAMYFCASGGRTVRETQYFGPGTRLLVL.

This sequence joins TRBV2 and TRBJ1-5, with 7 bases fitting TRBD1. The CDR3 runs to 15 residues. Germline assignment: CDR1 SNHLY and CDR2 FYNNEI. J lost 5 bases, V lost 6 bases, and 10 bases had no gene match. CDR3 nucleotides: TGTGCCAGCAGGCTTCGACAGGGTCAGTATCAGCCCCAGCATTTT. Its translation is CASRLRQGQYQPQHF.

The V gene is TRBV3-1, the J gene TRBJ2-7; no clear D. Germline V lookup: CDR1 LGHDT, CDR2 YNNKEL (reference sequence). This CDR3 is built from 11 residues. V lost 3 bases, J lost 7 bases, and 7 bases lay in between. The CDR3 reads CASSHVGEQYF. The CDR3 DNA reads as TGTGCCAGCAGCCATGTCGGTGAGCAGTACTTC.

Concerning this clonotype: Possible read error: a much larger clone is one base away. The chain links TRBV10-3 to TRBJ2-3, with 8 bases aligning to TRBD2. This CDR3 spans 14 amino acids. CDR1 and CDR2 from the germline V gene are ENHRY and SYGVKD. The DNA for the CDR3 is TGTGCCATCATGGGACTAGGCAGCACAGATACGCGGTATTTT. This encodes CAIMGLGSTDTRYF.

V gene TRBV6-5 combines with J gene TRBJ1-6; D might be TRBD1 (5 bases). The CDR3 has 17 amino acids. The germline CDR1 and CDR2 sequences are MNHEY and SVGAGI. The germline V and J ends were trimmed by 3 bases and 8 bases, with 20 bases remaining between them. The CDR3 sequence is CASSYSGAAIRDSPLHF. The DNA of the CDR3 is TGTGCCAGCAGTTATTCCGGGGCCGCCATAAGGGATTCACCCCTCCACTTT.

The genes are TRBV6-1 and TRBJ2-5; the D is unclear. V was cut by 2 bases and J by 0 bases, with 10 bases left in between. Germline V gene lookup returns CDR1 MNHNS and CDR2 SASEGT. The CDR3 is 15 amino acids. The CDR3 loop is CASSEIGGHQETQYF. The CDR3 region has the DNA TGTGCCAGCAGTGAAATCGGTGGCCACCAAGAGACCCAGTACTTC.

The chain couples TRBV20-1 to TRBJ2-5; D is ambiguous. With 3 bases removed from V and 5 bases from J, the gap between germline ends came to 7 bases. Germline lookup yields CDR1 DFQATT and CDR2 SNEGSKA (reference sequence). The CDR3 totals 11 residues. The CDR3: CSARSPETQYF. DNA for the CDR3: TGCAGTGCTAGGTCCCCCGAGACCCAGTACTTC.

This clonotype came up many times. J is TRBJ2-7 and V is TRBV4-3; D not certain. Germline-derived CDR1 and CDR2 are LGHNA and YSLEER. The CDR3 totals 11 residues. V lost 4 bases to trimming and J lost 6 bases, with 7 bases between them. In DNA, the CDR3 is TGCGCCAGCAGCCCTTACGGCGAGCAGTACTTC. Its protein product is CASSPYGEQYF.

V usage is TRBV20-1 and J usage is TRBJ2-5; unclear D gene. The V and J ends lost 1 base and 3 bases respectively, with 9 bases between them. Germline-derived CDR1 and CDR2 are DFQATT and SNEGSKA (reference sequence). The length of the CDR3 is 13 residues. The CDR3 bases are TGCAGTGCTAGAGTTTCCGGAGAAGAGACCCAGTACTTC. This encodes CSARVSGEETQYF.

This chain uses TRBV28 with TRBJ2-7, with 8 bases aligning to TRBD2. The junction had 11 bases not matched to a gene; V was cut back by 5 bases and J by 2 bases. From germline, CDR1 is MDHEN and CDR2 SYDVKM. The CDR3 is 16 amino acids. The CDR3 here is CASSLMGAGVTYEQYF. CDR3 sequence (DNA): TGTGCCAGCAGTCTCATGGGAGCGGGAGTCACCTACGAGCAGTACTTC. Using reference TRBV28 and TRBJ2-7 for the parts outside the CDR3, the full variable domain is DVKVTQSSRYLVKRTGEKVFLECVQDMDHENMFWYRQDPGLGLRLIYFSYDVKMKEKGDIPEGYSVSREKKERFSLILESASTNQTSMYLCASSLMGAGVTYEQYFGPGTRLTVT.